One and the same sample provided the 13 T cell receptor beta chains below, sequenced in a study of OX40 agonist ivuxolimab in advanced cancers. Using immunoSEQ multiplex PCR, the repertoire was profiled, and TCRdb retains in-frame clones only, with some absent. The sample records about 46,000 clones, approximately 80% being singletons. The source was CD4+ or CD8+ T cells sorted from blood, collected in a trial of the OX40 agonist ivuxolimab. The receptors were gathered from an adult with an advanced solid tumor such as melanoma, head and neck, liver or kidney cancer.

The J gene is TRBJ2-7, the V gene TRBV7-3; tentative D call: TRBD1 (6 bases). This CDR3 has 14 residues. V was pared by 5 bases and J by 0 bases, with 11 bases between. Germline V gives CDR1 SGHTA, CDR2 FQGTGA. The DNA for the CDR3 is TGTGCCAGCAGCCCCTGGGACACCTCCTACGAGCAGTACTTC. This gives the protein CASSPWDTSYEQYF.

The chain is built from TRBV6-5 and TRBJ2-7, with a weak D call TRBD1 (6 bases). Trimming took off 10 bases at V and 1 base at J, with 8 bases between the two ends. CDR1 is MNHEY, CDR2 SVGAGI, per germline. CDR3 length equals 11 residues. The CDR3 sequence is CATGQSYEQYF. The CDR3 coding sequence is TGTGCCACGGGACAATCCTACGAGCAGTACTTC.

The chain combines TRBV30 with TRBJ2-2; D perhaps matches TRBD2 (5 bases). The CDR3 length is 14 residues. The V end was cut by 3 bases, the J end by 2 bases, with 10 bases between. The V gene's germline CDR1 is GTSNPN and CDR2 SVGIG (reference sequence). CDR3 in DNA: TGTGCCTGGAGAGAGGGAGTTAACACCGGGGAGCTGTTTTTT. Its translation is CAWREGVNTGELFF.

This clone appeared once. The CDR3 DNA reads as TGCAGCGTTGAAAGGACAGGAGCCACCGGGGAGCTGTTTTTT. This translates into CSVERTGATGELFF. V gene TRBV29-1 combines with J gene TRBJ2-2; TRBD1 matches 7 bases. This CDR3 has 14 residues. Trimming at V came to 2 bases and at J to 4 bases, leaving 4 bases not matched to a gene. Per germline, CDR1 SQVTM and CDR2 ANQGSEA.

The chain is built from TRBV7-2 and TRBJ1-1; no firm D call. This CDR3 contains 14 residues. Germline CDR1 reads SGHTA; CDR2 reads FQGNSA. Trimming removed 2 bases at V and 4 bases at J, with 11 bases between. The CDR3 DNA sequence: TGTGCCAGCAGCTTAATCTCCCCGTTCACTGAAGCTTTCTTT. It is translated as CASSLISPFTEAFF.

Note on this clone: A much larger clone differs from this one at a single base, so this may be a read error. Other nucleotide sequences from this sample produce the same CDR3. V is TRBV4-1 and J is TRBJ1-1; D ambiguous. Germline values: CDR1 MGHRA, CDR2 YSYEKL. The length of the CDR3 is 15 residues. The CDR3 DNA reads as TGCGCCAGTAGCCAAGAAAAGTCGGTGAGAACTGAAGCTTTCTTT. Protein: CASSQEKSVRTEAFF.

The genes are TRBV30 and TRBJ1-3; D is uncertain. This CDR3 has 13 amino acids. Deletions cut 2 bases from V and 2 bases from J, with 7 bases between. CDR1 is GTSNPN and CDR2 is SVGIG in the germline V gene (reference sequence). For the CDR3, the DNA is TGTGCCTGGAGTCGAGGAACTGGAAACACCATATATTTT. Residues: CAWSRGTGNTIYF.

The CDR3 bases are TGTGCCAGCAGCTTTGCGCCGGTATGCGCTGGAAACACCATATATTTT. Amino acid sequence: CASSFAPVCAGNTIYF. This rearrangement joins TRBV12-1 to TRBJ1-3. TRBV12-1 is flagged as a pseudogene. The CDR3 length is 16 residues.

J is TRBJ1-2 and V is TRBV6-5; D remains unclear. The length of the CDR3 is 14 residues. The V gene lost 6 bases and the J gene lost 5 bases, with 16 bases spanning the gap. From germline, CDR1 is MNHEY and CDR2 SVGAGI. CDR3 in DNA: TGTGCCAGCAGCCGAACCTCGGGAAGATATGGCTACACCTTC. Translating it yields CASSRTSGRYGYTF.

The chain employs TRBV7-8 and TRBJ2-7; 7 positions agree with TRBD1. Germline V CDR1 and CDR2: SGHVS, FQNEAQ. V was clipped by 2 bases and J by 3 bases; unmatched bases: 4. This CDR3 region has 14 residues. The CDR3 region is CASSLRDRSYEQYF. For the CDR3, the DNA is TGTGCCAGCAGCTTAAGGGACAGAAGCTACGAGCAGTACTTC.

The V and J genes are TRBV6-1 and TRBJ1-1, with D tentatively TRBD1 (5 bases). The CDR3 length is 14 residues. The V gene lost 2 bases and the J gene lost 1 base, with 8 bases spanning the gap. Germline V CDR1 and CDR2: MNHNS, SASEGT. CDR3: CASSEFDRNTEAFF. For the CDR3, the DNA is TGTGCCAGCAGTGAATTTGACAGGAACACTGAAGCTTTCTTT.

The chain has TRBV2 and TRBJ2-5; a possible D gene is TRBD2 (6 bases). Germline loops: CDR1 SNHLY, CDR2 FYNNEI. With 4 bases removed from V and 0 bases from J, the gap between germline ends came to 9 bases. This CDR3 comprises 14 residues. The CDR3 spells CASSGGLYQETQYF. In nucleotides, the CDR3 is TGTGCCAGCAGTGGGGGACTGTACCAAGAGACCCAGTACTTC. Variable domain in full (rest from reference TRBV2 and TRBJ2-5): EPEVTQTPSHQVTQMGQEVILRCVPISNHLYFYWYRQILGQKVEFLVSFYNNEISEKSEIFDDQFSVERPDGSNFTLKIRSTKLEDSAMYFCASSGGLYQETQYFGPGTRLLVL.

This clone came up a few times. This chain uses TRBV5-1 with TRBJ1-2; D not certain. The CDR3 consists of 14 residues. Germline CDR1 reads SGHRS; CDR2 reads YFSETQ. The V end lost 4 bases, the J end lost 0 bases, and 10 bases lay between the germline ends. CDR3 region: CASSGGEANYGYTF. CDR3 DNA sequence: TGCGCCAGCAGCGGCGGCGAGGCTAACTATGGCTACACCTTC.